Below, 26 T cell receptor beta chains from the same sample are listed, as sequenced in a study of neurological immune-mediated disorders. TCRdb called the 5' RACE reads again in MiXCR, with one record for every CDR3 protein. Of about 24,000 distinct CDR3 sequences in the sample, 13% are singletons; the top ten hold under 20%. The material sequenced was PBMCs. These receptor sequences come from a middle-aged woman with HTLV-1-associated myelopathy (HAM/TSP).

This clonotype was observed many times. J is TRBJ2-1 and V is TRBV9, with D possibly matching TRBD2 (7 bases). Per the germline V gene, CDR1 is SGDLS and CDR2 is YYNGEE. The germline V and J ends were trimmed by 0 bases and 9 bases, with 16 bases remaining between them. The CDR3 runs 15 residues. The CDR3 coding sequence is TGTGCCAGCAGCGTAGGAGGGGGGGCCGAATCTGAGCAGTTCTTC. Protein: CASSVGGGAESEQFF.

This clonotype was recorded many times. V is TRBV10-2 and J is TRBJ2-6; D is ambiguous. The V and J ends lost 8 bases and 0 bases respectively, with 8 bases between them. Germline V lookup: CDR1 WSHSY, CDR2 SAAADI. The CDR3 runs to 14 residues. CDR3 coding DNA: TGCGCCAGCTTAACCTTCTCTGGGGCCAACGTCCTGACTTTC. It encodes CASLTFSGANVLTF.

This chain connects TRBV5-1 to TRBJ2-5; D remains ambiguous. Germline V gives CDR1 SGHRS, CDR2 YFSETQ. This CDR3 contains 12 residues. CDR3 nucleotide sequence: TGCTCCTCAGCACTGGTCCAAGAGACCCAGTACTTC. The encoded protein is CSSALVQETQYF.

This clonotype has a count of ten or more. The chain couples TRBV13 to TRBJ2-1; D perhaps matches TRBD2 (6 bases). This CDR3 has 15 residues. CDR1 is PRHDT, CDR2 FYEKMQ, per germline (reference sequence). V was pared by 3 bases and J by 7 bases, with 16 bases between. CDR3 nucleotides: TGTGCCAGCAGCTTTGGAACGGGGGAAGGGAATGAGCAGTTCTTC. Its protein product is CASSFGTGEGNEQFF.

This chain links TRBV5-1 with TRBJ1-1, with TRBD1 identical over 12 bases. The junction had 6 bases not matched to a gene; V was cut back by 4 bases and J by 5 bases. The CDR3 is made up of 15 amino acids. From germline, CDR1 is SGHRS and CDR2 YFSETQ. DNA of the CDR3: TGCGCCAGCAGCCGCCGGGACAGGGGGCAGACTGAAGCTTTCTTT. It codes for CASSRRDRGQTEAFF.

This clonotype was recorded many times. This chain links TRBV10-3 with TRBJ2-1; D ambiguous. Trimming took off 4 bases at V and 0 bases at J, with 19 bases between the two ends. Germline V CDR1 and CDR2: ENHRY, SYGVKD. The CDR3 is made up of 18 amino acids. CDR3 nucleotides: TGTGCCATCAGTGCGCCGAGGAGTAGCCGTAGCTCCTACAATGAGCAGTTCTTC. Translated, it gives CAISAPRSSRSSYNEQFF.

Details on this clonotype: A junction end diverges from the germline sequence, so it may reflect a read error. This chain links TRBV29-1 with TRBJ2-2, with D perhaps assigned TRBD1 or TRBD2 (5 bases each). The CDR3 runs 13 residues. Germline V gene sequence: CDR1 SQVTM, CDR2 ANQGSEA. The chain's CDR3 is CSVMGPRSRELSF. The DNA for the CDR3 is TGCAGCGTTATGGGGCCTAGGAGCAGGGAGCTGTCTTTT.

This clonotype has at least ten counts. V usage is TRBV20-1 and J usage is TRBJ2-5; D not resolved. There are 12 residues in the CDR3. The germline V gene encodes CDR1 DFQATT and CDR2 SNEGSKA (reference sequence). The V gene lost 7 bases and the J gene lost 2 bases, with 11 bases spanning the gap. CDR3: CSVNEDQETQYF. CDR3 nucleotides: TGCAGTGTCAACGAGGATCAAGAGACCCAGTACTTC.

This sequence joins TRBV12-3 or TRBV12-4 and TRBJ2-7, with D hard to call. This CDR3 contains 12 residues. V lost 1 base and J 10 bases, leaving 11 bases between the germline ends. The CDR3 DNA reads as TGTGCCAGCAGTTTAGGTGGCAATGACCAGTACTTC. Its protein is CASSLGGNDQYF.

This clonotype was counted at least ten times. V is TRBV5-1 and J is TRBJ2-3; 9 nucleotides align to TRBD1. The V segment lost 4 bases and the J segment 2 bases; nucleotides outside the gene matches: 8. CDR3 size: 16 residues. Germline CDR1 reads SGHRS; CDR2 reads YFSETQ. The chain's CDR3 is CASSPNRGLNTDTQYF. For the CDR3, the DNA is TGCGCCAGCAGCCCTAACAGGGGGCTCAACACAGATACGCAGTATTTT.

The table lists this clonotype with many counts. At one end the junction does not follow the germline gene, possibly because of a read error. This chain uses TRBV20-1 with TRBJ1-4; possibly TRBD1 for D (6 bases). CDR3 size: 14 residues. Germline values: CDR1 DFQATT, CDR2 SNEGSKA (reference sequence). The CDR3 DNA follows: TGCAGTGTTAGACAGGAGCCTTCTAATGAAAAACTGTTTTTT. It translates to CSVRQEPSNEKLFF.

This clonotype showed up just a few times. The chain uses TRBV6-1 and TRBJ2-7, with 11 positions matching TRBD1. The CDR3 has 14 amino acids. Unmatched junction bases numbered 7, after V lost 8 bases and J lost 4 bases. CDR1 and CDR2 from the germline V gene are MNHNS and SASEGT. The CDR3 DNA is TGTGCCAGCCAGAGGACAGGGGGCAGTTACGAGCAGTACTTC. The encoded protein is CASQRTGGSYEQYF.

This clonotype was picked up many times. The CDR3 coding sequence is TGTGCCAGCACCATGACTAGCGGGGGAACAGATACGCAGTATTTT. It is translated as CASTMTSGGTDTQYF. The V call is TRBV6-4, the J call TRBJ2-3; the match to TRBD2 covers 12 bases. Trimming took 7 bases from V and 3 from J; bases not matched to a gene: 5. The V gene's germline CDR1 is MRHNA and CDR2 SNTAGT. This CDR3 region has 15 residues.

This clonotype was counted ten times or more. V and J are TRBV9 and TRBJ2-5; tentatively, D is TRBD2 (6 bases). V lost 0 bases and J lost 2, with 8 bases in between. The CDR3 extends over 14 amino acids. Germline loops: CDR1 SGDLS, CDR2 YYNGEE. The CDR3 region is CASSVGGVQETQYF. The CDR3 bases are TGTGCCAGCAGCGTAGGCGGGGTACAAGAGACCCAGTACTTC.

At least ten counts were recorded for this clonotype. The chain links TRBV5-1 to TRBJ2-6; the D gene is possibly TRBD1 (5 bases). V gave up 0 bases and J gave up 3 bases, with 7 bases separating them. CDR3 length: 15 amino acids. Germline values: CDR1 SGHRS, CDR2 YFSETQ. CDR3 amino acids: CASSLEQGGANVLTF. Here the CDR3 DNA reads TGCGCCAGCAGCTTGGAGCAGGGTGGGGCCAACGTCCTGACTTTC.

This clonotype has a count of ten or more. The chain links TRBV6-2 or TRBV6-3 to TRBJ2-7; 9 nucleotides agree with TRBD2. The germline V gene encodes CDR1 MNHEY and CDR2 SVGEGT. The J segment lost 6 bases and the V segment lost 6 bases, leaving 9 bases of the junction unmatched. CDR3 length: 14 amino acids. CDR3 amino acids: CASSHLAGGSEQYV. Here the CDR3 DNA reads TGTGCCAGCAGCCACTTGGCGGGGGGGAGCGAGCAGTACGTC.

In this sample, this clonotype turned up a few times. V usage is TRBV19 and J usage is TRBJ1-5; 8 bases map to TRBD1. Germline V gives CDR1 LNHDA, CDR2 SQIVND (reference sequence). J was trimmed by 1 base and V by 7 bases; bases with no gene match: 3. The CDR3 totals 14 residues. CDR3 in DNA: TGTGCCAGTATTGACAGGGGAAGCAATCAGCCCCAGCATTTT. This encodes CASIDRGSNQPQHF.

This clonotype was seen at least ten times. The genes are TRBV6-5 and TRBJ2-3, with 9 bases identical to TRBD2. The V and J ends lost 5 bases and 3 bases, in that order; junction bases with no gene match: 9. The CDR3 totals 16 residues. The germline V gene has CDR1 MNHEY and CDR2 SVGAGI. CDR3 amino acids: CASSNTAGGPTDTQYF. The CDR3 nucleotides are TGTGCCAGCAGTAACACAGCGGGGGGCCCTACAGATACGCAGTATTTT.

There are many counts of this clonotype. This sequence joins TRBV4-2 and TRBJ2-5, with 7 bases aligning to TRBD1. J lost 9 bases, V lost 0 bases, and 10 bases had no gene match. The CDR3 contains 15 residues. CDR1 is LGHNA, CDR2 YNFKEQ, per germline. The CDR3 reads CASSQEKGARSAQYF. CDR3 in DNA: TGTGCCAGCAGCCAAGAGAAGGGGGCCCGGTCGGCCCAGTACTTC.

In this sample, this clonotype turned up many times. The chain is built from TRBV24-1 and TRBJ2-2; perhaps TRBD2 as D (6 bases). Per the germline V gene, CDR1 is KGHDR and CDR2 is SFDVKD. Trimming cost V 2 bases and J 4 bases, with 13 bases left between them. The CDR3 contains 16 residues. The DNA of the CDR3 is TGTGCCACCAGTGATTGGTCGGGGGTTGCCACCGGGGAGCTGTTTTTT. Amino acids: CATSDWSGVATGELFF.

This clonotype was recorded at least ten times. V is TRBV5-1 and J is TRBJ2-6; tentative D call: TRBD1 (5 bases). The ends were cut back, 0 bases at V and 2 bases at J, with 6 bases in the middle. The CDR3 is 15 residues long. Germline CDR1 and CDR2: SGHRS and YFSETQ. The CDR3 nucleotides are TGCGCCAGCAGCTTGGAGGGGACTGGGGCCAACGTCCTGACTTTC. Residues: CASSLEGTGANVLTF.

Many counts were recorded for this clonotype. The CDR3 here is CASPMRGRTGELFF. CDR3 DNA sequence: TGTGCCAGTCCAATGCGGGGGAGAACCGGGGAGCTGTTTTTT. The chain employs TRBV11-2 and TRBJ2-2; 7 nucleotides align to TRBD2. CDR3 length: 14 amino acids. Germline CDR1 reads SGHAT; CDR2 reads FQNNGV. V was pared by 9 bases and J by 5 bases, with 9 bases of the junction left unmatched. Variable domain in full (rest from reference TRBV11-2 and TRBJ2-2): EAGVAQSPRYKIIEKRQSVAFWCNPISGHATLYWYQQILGQGPKLLIQFQNNGVVDDSQLPKDRFSAERLKGVDSTLKIQPAKLEDSAVYLCASPMRGRTGELFFGEGSRLTVL.

This clonotype was seen a handful of times. The rearrangement uses TRBV11-2 and TRBJ2-5; D perhaps matches TRBD1 (5 bases). Germline CDR1 and CDR2: SGHAT and FQNNGV. V lost 0 bases to trimming and J lost 5 bases, with 13 bases between them. The CDR3 extends over 15 amino acids. For the CDR3, the DNA is TGTGCCAGCAGCTTAGATCGCAACAGGCGGGAGACCCAGTACTTC. Its protein product is CASSLDRNRRETQYF.

This clonotype was seen at least ten times. The CDR3 DNA reads as TGCGCCAGCAGCCAAGGGGGGGATGTCATTGGCTACACCTTC. Encoded protein: CASSQGGDVIGYTF. This chain joins TRBV4-1 and TRBJ1-2; TRBD1 is a possible D gene (5 bases). The length of the CDR3 is 14 residues. The germline V gene encodes CDR1 MGHRA and CDR2 YSYEKL. Trimming took off 1 base at V and 7 bases at J, with 13 bases between the two ends.

This clonotype came up many times. V gene TRBV6-2 or TRBV6-3 combines with J gene TRBJ2-7, with D possibly TRBD1 on 6 matching bases. Germline V lookup: CDR1 MNHEY, CDR2 SVGEGT. Trimming removed 4 bases at V and 5 bases at J, with 21 bases between. There are 16 residues in the CDR3. The CDR3 DNA reads TGTGCCAGCAGTTCCAAATGGCTCAGGGGATTCAACGAGCAGTACTTC. This translates into CASSSKWLRGFNEQYF.

Of note for this clonotype: One end of the junction varies from germline; a read error may be responsible. The CDR3, as DNA: TGTTCCACCAGTCCTGTCCATGGCCAAGAGACCCAGTACTTC. It translates to CSTSPVHGQETQYF. This rearrangement joins TRBV24-1 to TRBJ2-5; D is unresolved. CDR1 KGHDR and CDR2 SFDVKD come from the germline V gene. The CDR3 has 14 residues.